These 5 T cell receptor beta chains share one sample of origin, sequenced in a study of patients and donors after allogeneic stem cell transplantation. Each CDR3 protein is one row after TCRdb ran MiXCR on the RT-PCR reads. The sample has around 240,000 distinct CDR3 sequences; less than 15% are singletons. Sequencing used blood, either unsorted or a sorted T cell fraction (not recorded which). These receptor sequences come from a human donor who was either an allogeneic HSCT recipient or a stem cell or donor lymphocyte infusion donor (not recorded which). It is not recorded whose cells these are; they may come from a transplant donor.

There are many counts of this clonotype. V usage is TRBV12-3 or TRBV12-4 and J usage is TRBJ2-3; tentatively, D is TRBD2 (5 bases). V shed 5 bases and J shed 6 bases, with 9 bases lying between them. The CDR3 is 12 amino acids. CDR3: CASSGLVDTQYF. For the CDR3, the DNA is TGTGCCAGCAGTGGACTTGTGGATACGCAGTATTTT.

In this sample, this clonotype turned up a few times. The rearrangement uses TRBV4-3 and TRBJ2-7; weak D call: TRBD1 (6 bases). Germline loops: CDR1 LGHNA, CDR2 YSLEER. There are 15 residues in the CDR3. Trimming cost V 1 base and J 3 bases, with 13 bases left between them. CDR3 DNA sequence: TGCGCCAGCAGCCAAGCTGGCAGGGGAAACTACGAGCAGTACTTC. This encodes CASSQAGRGNYEQYF.

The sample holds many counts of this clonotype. This CDR3 is CASSELTAGYTF. For the CDR3, the DNA is TGTGCCAGCAGTGAATTGACAGCTGGCTACACCTTC. The chain is built from TRBV25-1 and TRBJ1-2, with D possibly matching TRBD1 (5 bases). Trimming took 1 base from V and 7 from J, leaving 7 bases between them. Germline V lookup: CDR1 MGHDK, CDR2 SYGVNS. The CDR3 contains 12 residues.

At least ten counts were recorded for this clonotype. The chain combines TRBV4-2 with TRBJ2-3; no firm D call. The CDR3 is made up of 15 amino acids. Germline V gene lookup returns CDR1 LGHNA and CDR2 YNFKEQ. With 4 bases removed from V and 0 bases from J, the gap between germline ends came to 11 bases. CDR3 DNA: TGTGCCAGCAGCCTAAGGGTGAGGAGCACAGATACGCAGTATTTT. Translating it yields CASSLRVRSTDTQYF.

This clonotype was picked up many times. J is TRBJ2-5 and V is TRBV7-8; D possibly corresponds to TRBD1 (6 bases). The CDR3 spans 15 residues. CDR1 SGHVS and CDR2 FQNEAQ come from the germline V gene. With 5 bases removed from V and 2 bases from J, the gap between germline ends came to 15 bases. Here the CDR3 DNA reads TGTGCCAGCAGCCCGCACAGGACAGATCAAGAGACCCAGTACTTC. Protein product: CASSPHRTDQETQYF.